The 11 T cell receptor beta chains below all came from one sample that was sequenced in a study of spatial heterogeneity in lung cancer. TCRdb itself ran the 5' RACE reads through MiXCR, one entry per CDR3 protein. Counted here are about 10,000 distinct CDR3 sequences, roughly 6% occurring once; the ten biggest clones make up roughly 30%. Time point reported: sample taken at primary tumor resection. Sequencing covered unsorted whole RNA taken from tumor, nontumor lung or frozen PBMC. The specimen was PBMCs, collected at surgery. The receptors originated from a male donor with early-stage non-small cell lung cancer.

This clonotype is labeled as medium-sized. The chain joins TRBV12-3 or TRBV12-4 to TRBJ2-1, with D possibly matching TRBD2 (6 bases). This CDR3 spans 16 amino acids. V lost 3 bases and J lost 0, with 12 bases in between. This CDR3 reads CASSFGGKPSYNEQFF. CDR3 bases: TGTGCCAGCAGTTTCGGAGGGAAGCCCTCCTACAATGAGCAGTTCTTC.

The sample holds many counts of this clonotype. V and J are TRBV28 and TRBJ2-1; 7 bases map to TRBD1. Germline V gene sequence: CDR1 MDHEN, CDR2 SYDVKM. The CDR3 is 12 amino acids. The V segment lost 1 base and the J segment 15 bases; nucleotides outside the gene matches: 6. The CDR3 DNA follows: TGTGCCAGCAGTTTATTTCAGGGGGAAGTGTTCTTC. Translating it yields CASSLFQGEVFF.

Ten or more counts support this clonotype. The chain recombines TRBV2 with TRBJ1-1; a possible D gene is TRBD1 (5 bases). Trimming removed 4 bases at V and 3 bases at J, with 9 bases between. The CDR3 is made up of 13 amino acids. CDR1 and CDR2 (germline): SNHLY, FYNNEI. As DNA, the CDR3 is TGTGCCAGCAGTGGGGGGGTTCACACTGAAGCTTTCTTT. Its protein is CASSGGVHTEAFF. The variable domain in full, with the rest retrieved from reference TRBV2 and TRBJ1-1, is EPEVTQTPSHQVTQMGQEVILRCVPISNHLYFYWYRQILGQKVEFLVSFYNNEISEKSEIFDDQFSVERPDGSNFTLKIRSTKLEDSAMYFCASSGGVHTEAFFGQGTRLTVV.

This clonotype is labeled medium-sized (0.01 to 0.1%). The chain uses TRBV27 and TRBJ1-1; D unresolved. CDR3 length equals 13 residues. The germline gives CDR1 MNHEY, CDR2 SMNVEV (reference sequence). V was cut by 4 bases and J by 7 bases, with 13 bases left in between. The CDR3 sequence: CASSSTAAGEAFF. The CDR3 region has the DNA TGTGCCAGCAGTTCAACGGCCGCAGGTGAAGCTTTCTTT.

This clonotype was observed at least ten times. The V gene is TRBV20-1, the J gene TRBJ1-2; D is uncertain. The germline V gene encodes CDR1 DFQATT and CDR2 SNEGSKA (reference sequence). This CDR3 is 12 amino acids long. Trimming pared 1 base from V and 5 bases from J, leaving 8 bases between. CDR3 sequence reads: CSARGSYYGYTF. The CDR3 region has the DNA TGCAGTGCTAGAGGCAGTTATTATGGCTACACCTTC.

The rearrangement uses TRBV29-1 and TRBJ1-3; no definite D call. CDR1 and CDR2 (germline): SQVTM, ANQGSEA. The CDR3 sequence is 11 residues long. V was pared by 6 bases and J by 4 bases, with 7 bases between. The CDR3 DNA sequence: TGCAGCGTGATGCAGGGAAACACCATATATTTT. Its protein product is CSVMQGNTIYF.

This clonotype was observed many times. This chain connects TRBV27 to TRBJ2-3, with 8 bases matching TRBD2. Germline CDR1 MNHEY, CDR2 SMNVEV (reference sequence). This CDR3 spans 14 amino acids. V shed 5 bases and J 7 bases; nucleotides not matched to a gene: 8. CDR3 amino acids: CASSIGLATHTQYF. CDR3 nucleotide sequence: TGTGCCAGCAGTATCGGACTAGCCACGCATACGCAGTATTTT.

The table lists this clonotype with many counts. The rearrangement links TRBV2 to TRBJ2-7; D might be TRBD2 (5 bases). The germline V gene encodes CDR1 SNHLY and CDR2 FYNNEI. The V gene lost 8 bases and the J gene lost 0 bases, with 26 bases spanning the gap. The CDR3 sequence is 18 residues long. The CDR3 protein is CASLRRVTRGSSSYEQYF. The CDR3 nucleotides are TGTGCCAGCCTCCGACGCGTGACGCGCGGGTCTAGCTCCTACGAGCAGTACTTC.

This clonotype was recorded at least ten times. The gene calls are TRBV20-1 and TRBJ1-2; possibly TRBD1 for D (5 bases). Between the trimmed V and J ends, which lost 1 base and 7 bases, there was a span of 16 bases. Germline CDR1 and CDR2: DFQATT and SNEGSKA (reference sequence). The CDR3 length is 14 residues. The CDR3 DNA is TGCAGTGCTAGAGGAGGTGGTGAGACAGCTGGCTACACCTTC. The encoded protein is CSARGGGETAGYTF.

This clonotype is labeled as medium-sized. This chain joins TRBV20-1 and TRBJ2-1, with TRBD2 matching 9 bases. This CDR3 contains 16 residues. V shed 5 bases, J shed 4 bases, and the junction held 12 bases outside the gene matches. CDR1 is DFQATT, CDR2 SNEGSKA, per germline (reference sequence). This CDR3 is CSAPAGLAGNYNEQFF. The CDR3 region has the DNA TGCAGTGCTCCGGCGGGGCTAGCGGGAAATTACAATGAGCAGTTCTTC.

This clonotype has at least ten counts. V gene TRBV25-1 combines with J gene TRBJ2-1, with 8 bases identical to TRBD2. After removal of 8 bases from V and 6 bases from J, the junction contained 9 bases not matched to a gene. Germline CDR1 is MGHDK and CDR2 is SYGVNS. This CDR3 has 14 amino acids. CDR3 amino acids: CASGKGTRVNEQFF. The CDR3 DNA sequence: TGTGCCAGCGGAAAGGGGACTAGGGTCAATGAGCAGTTCTTC. Full variable domain (remainder filled in from reference TRBV25-1 and TRBJ2-1): EADIYQTPRYLVIGTGKKITLECSQTMGHDKMYWYQQDPGMELHLIHYSYGVNSTEKGDLSSESTVSRIRTEHFPLTLESARPSHTSQYLCASGKGTRVNEQFFGPGTRLTVL.